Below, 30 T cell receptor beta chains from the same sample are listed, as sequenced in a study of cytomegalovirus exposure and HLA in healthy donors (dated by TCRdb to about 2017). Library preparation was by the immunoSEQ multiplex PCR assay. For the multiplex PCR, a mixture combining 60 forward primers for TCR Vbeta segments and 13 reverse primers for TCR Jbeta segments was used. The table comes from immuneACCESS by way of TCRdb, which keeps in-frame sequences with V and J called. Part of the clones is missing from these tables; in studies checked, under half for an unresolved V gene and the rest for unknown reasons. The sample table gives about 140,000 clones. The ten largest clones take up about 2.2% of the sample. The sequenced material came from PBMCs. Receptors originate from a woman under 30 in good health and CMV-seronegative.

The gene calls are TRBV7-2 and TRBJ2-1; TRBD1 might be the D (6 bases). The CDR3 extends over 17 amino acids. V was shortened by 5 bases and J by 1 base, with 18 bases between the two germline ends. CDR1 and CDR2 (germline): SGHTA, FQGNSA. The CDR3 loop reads CASSRKQGWSSYNEQFF. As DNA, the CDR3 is TGTGCCAGCAGCCGGAAACAGGGCTGGTCATCCTACAATGAGCAGTTCTTC.

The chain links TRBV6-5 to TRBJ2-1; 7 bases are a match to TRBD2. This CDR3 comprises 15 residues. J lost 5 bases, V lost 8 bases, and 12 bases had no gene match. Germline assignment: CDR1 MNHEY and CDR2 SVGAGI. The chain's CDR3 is CASCPGGFANNEQFF. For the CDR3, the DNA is TGTGCCAGCTGTCCGGGGGGATTCGCCAACAATGAGCAGTTCTTC.

CDR3 sequence (DNA): TGTGCCAGCAGCCCACAGGGGAAACTAGGCACTAATGAAAAACTGTTTTTT. It is translated as CASSPQGKLGTNEKLFF. The chain combines TRBV7-2 with TRBJ1-4, with 7 bases aligning to TRBD1. This CDR3 region has 17 residues. V was pared by 5 bases and J by 2 bases, with 11 bases of the junction left unmatched. CDR1 is SGHTA, CDR2 FQGNSA, per germline.

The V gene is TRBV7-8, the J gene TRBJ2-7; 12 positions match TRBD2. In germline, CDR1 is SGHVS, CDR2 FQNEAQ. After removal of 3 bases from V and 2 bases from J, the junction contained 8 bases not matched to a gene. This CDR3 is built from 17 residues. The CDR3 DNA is TGTGCCAGCAGCTTGACCCGGTGGACTAGCGGGACCTACGAGCAGTACTTC. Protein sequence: CASSLTRWTSGTYEQYF.

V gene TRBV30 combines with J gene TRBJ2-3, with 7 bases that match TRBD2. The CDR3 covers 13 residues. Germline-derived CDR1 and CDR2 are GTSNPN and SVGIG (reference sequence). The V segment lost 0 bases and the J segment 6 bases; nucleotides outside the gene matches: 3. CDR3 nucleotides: TGTGCCTGGAGTGTAGCGGGACCCGATACGCAGTATTTT. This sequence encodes CAWSVAGPDTQYF.

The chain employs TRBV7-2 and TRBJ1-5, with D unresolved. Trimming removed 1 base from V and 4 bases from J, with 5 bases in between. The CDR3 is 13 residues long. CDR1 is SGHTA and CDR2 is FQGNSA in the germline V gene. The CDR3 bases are TGTGCCAGCAGCTTAGTCGCGAATCAGCCCCAGCATTTT. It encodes CASSLVANQPQHF.

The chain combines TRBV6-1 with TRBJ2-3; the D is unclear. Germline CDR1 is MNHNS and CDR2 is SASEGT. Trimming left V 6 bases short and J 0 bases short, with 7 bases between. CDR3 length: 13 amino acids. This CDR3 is CASRETSTDTQYF. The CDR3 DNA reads TGTGCCAGCAGGGAAACTAGCACAGATACGCAGTATTTT.

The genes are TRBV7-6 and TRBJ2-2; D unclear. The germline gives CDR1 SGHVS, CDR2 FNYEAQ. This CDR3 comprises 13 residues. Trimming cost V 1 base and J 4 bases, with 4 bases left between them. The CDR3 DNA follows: TGTGCCAGCAGCTTAGACGGCACCGGGGAGCTGTTTTTT. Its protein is CASSLDGTGELFF.

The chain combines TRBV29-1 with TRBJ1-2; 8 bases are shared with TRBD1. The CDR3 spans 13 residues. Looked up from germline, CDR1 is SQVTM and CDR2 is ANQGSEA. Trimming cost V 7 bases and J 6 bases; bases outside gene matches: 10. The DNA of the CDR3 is TGCAGCGCCGACGGACAGGGTGGCCATGGCTACACCTTC. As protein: CSADGQGGHGYTF. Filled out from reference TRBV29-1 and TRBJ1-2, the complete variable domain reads SAVISQKPSRDICQRGTSLTIQCQVDSQVTMMFWYRQQPGQSLTLIATANQGSEATYESGFVIDKFPISRPNLTFSTLTVSNMSPEDSSIYLCSADGQGGHGYTFGSGTRLTVV.

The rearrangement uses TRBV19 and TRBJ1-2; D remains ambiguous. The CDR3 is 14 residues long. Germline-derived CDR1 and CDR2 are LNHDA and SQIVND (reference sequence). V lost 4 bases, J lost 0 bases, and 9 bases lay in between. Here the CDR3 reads CASSTRTANYGYTF. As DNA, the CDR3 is TGTGCCAGTAGTACGCGGACTGCTAACTATGGCTACACCTTC.

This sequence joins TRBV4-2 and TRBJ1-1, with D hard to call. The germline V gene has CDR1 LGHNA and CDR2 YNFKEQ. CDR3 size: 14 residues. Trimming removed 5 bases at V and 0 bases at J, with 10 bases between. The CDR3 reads CASSEGPMNTEAFF. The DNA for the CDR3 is TGTGCCAGCAGCGAAGGGCCCATGAACACTGAAGCTTTCTTT.

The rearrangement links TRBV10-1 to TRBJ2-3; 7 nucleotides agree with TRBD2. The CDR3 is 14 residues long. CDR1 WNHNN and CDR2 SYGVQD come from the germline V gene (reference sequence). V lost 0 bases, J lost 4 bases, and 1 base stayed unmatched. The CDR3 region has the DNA TGCGCCAGCAGTGAGTCACGGGAGGCAGATACGCAGTATTTT. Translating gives CASSESREADTQYF.

In DNA, the CDR3 is TGTGCCAGAAGCTTGGGGCACAGGGGCTCCTACGAGCAGTACGTC. This encodes CARSLGHRGSYEQYV. The chain links TRBV5-3 to TRBJ2-7, with 7 bases fitting TRBD1. TRBV5-3 is assigned to the ORF class and has an uncertain function. Unmatched junction bases numbered 3, after V lost 0 bases and J lost 0 bases. CDR3 length: 15 amino acids.

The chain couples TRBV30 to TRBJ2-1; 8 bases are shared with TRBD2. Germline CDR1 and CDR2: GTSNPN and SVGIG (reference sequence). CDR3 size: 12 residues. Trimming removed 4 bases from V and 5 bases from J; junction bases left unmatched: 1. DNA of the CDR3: TGTGCCTGGACTAGCGGGCACAATGAGCAGTTCTTC. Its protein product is CAWTSGHNEQFF.

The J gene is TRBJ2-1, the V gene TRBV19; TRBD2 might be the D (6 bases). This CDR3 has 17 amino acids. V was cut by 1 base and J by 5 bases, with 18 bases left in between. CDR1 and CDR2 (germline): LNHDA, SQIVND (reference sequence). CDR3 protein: CASSIVSTGSLNNEQFF. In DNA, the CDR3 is TGTGCCAGTAGTATAGTAAGTACCGGGAGTTTAAACAATGAGCAGTTCTTC.

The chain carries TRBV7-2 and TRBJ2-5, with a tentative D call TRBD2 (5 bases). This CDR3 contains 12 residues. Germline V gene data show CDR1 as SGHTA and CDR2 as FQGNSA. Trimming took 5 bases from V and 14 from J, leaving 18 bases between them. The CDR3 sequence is CASSPPLGVRYF. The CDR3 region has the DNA TGTGCCAGCAGCCCCCCTCTCGGGGTTCGATACTTC.

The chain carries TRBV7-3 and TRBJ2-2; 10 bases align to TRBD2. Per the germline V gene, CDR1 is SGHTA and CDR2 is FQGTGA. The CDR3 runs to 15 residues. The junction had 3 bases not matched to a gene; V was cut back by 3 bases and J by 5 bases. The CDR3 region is CASSFGLAATGELFF. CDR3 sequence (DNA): TGTGCCAGCAGCTTTGGACTAGCGGCGACCGGGGAGCTGTTTTTT.

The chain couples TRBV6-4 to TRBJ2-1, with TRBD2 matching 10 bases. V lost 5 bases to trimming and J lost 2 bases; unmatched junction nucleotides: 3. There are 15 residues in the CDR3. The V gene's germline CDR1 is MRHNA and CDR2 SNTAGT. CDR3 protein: CASSQREGPYNEQFF. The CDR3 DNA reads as TGTGCCAGCAGTCAGCGGGAGGGCCCCTACAATGAGCAGTTCTTC.

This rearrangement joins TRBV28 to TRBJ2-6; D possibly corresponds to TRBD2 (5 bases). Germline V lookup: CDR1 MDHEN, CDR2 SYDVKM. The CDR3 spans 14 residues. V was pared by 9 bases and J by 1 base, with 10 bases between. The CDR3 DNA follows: TGTGCCAGTATTTCGGGGTCTGGGGCCAACGTCCTGACTTTC. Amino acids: CASISGSGANVLTF. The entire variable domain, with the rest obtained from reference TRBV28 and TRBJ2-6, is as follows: DVKVTQSSRYLVKRTGEKVFLECVQDMDHENMFWYRQDPGLGLRLIYFSYDVKMKEKGDIPEGYSVSREKKERFSLILESASTNQTSMYLCASISGSGANVLTFGAGSRLTVL.

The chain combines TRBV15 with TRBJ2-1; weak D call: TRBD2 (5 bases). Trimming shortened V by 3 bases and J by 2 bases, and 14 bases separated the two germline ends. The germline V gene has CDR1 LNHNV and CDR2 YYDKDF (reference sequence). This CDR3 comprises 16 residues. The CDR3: CATSRDTGEPYNEQFF. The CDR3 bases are TGTGCCACCAGCAGGGATACTGGGGAGCCCTACAATGAGCAGTTCTTC.

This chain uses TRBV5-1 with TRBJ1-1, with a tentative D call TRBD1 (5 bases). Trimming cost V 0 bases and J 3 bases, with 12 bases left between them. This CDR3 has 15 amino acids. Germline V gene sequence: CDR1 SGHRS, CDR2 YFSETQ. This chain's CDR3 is CASSLGRGEYTEAFF. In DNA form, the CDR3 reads TGCGCCAGCAGCTTGGGCCGGGGGGAGTACACTGAAGCTTTCTTT.

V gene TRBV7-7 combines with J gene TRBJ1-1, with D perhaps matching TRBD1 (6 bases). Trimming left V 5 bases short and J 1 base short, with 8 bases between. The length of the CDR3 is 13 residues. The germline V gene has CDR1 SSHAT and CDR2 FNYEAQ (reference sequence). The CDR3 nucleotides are TGTGCCAGCAGCAAGGGACAGAACACTGAAGCTTTCTTT. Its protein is CASSKGQNTEAFF.

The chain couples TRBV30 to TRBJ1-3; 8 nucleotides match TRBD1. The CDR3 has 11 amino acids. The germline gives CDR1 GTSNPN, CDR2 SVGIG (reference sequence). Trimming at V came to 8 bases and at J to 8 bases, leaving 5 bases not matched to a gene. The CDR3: CAGGQGDTIYF. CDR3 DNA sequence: TGTGCCGGTGGACAGGGTGACACCATATATTTT.

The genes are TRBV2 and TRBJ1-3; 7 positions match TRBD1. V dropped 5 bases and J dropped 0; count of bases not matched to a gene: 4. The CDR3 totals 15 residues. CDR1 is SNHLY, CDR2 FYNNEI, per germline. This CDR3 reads CASSRTGGSGNTIYF. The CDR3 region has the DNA TGTGCCAGCAGTCGGACAGGTGGCTCTGGAAACACCATATATTTT.

The CDR3, as DNA: TGTGCCACCAGAGCGTCTACTAGCGGGAGGGGAGGCAGCAATGAGCAGTTCTTC. Translation: CATRASTSGRGGSNEQFF. The chain combines TRBV10-3 with TRBJ2-1, with 13 bases that match TRBD2. J was trimmed by 6 bases and V by 10 bases; bases with no gene match: 18. There are 18 residues in the CDR3. Looked up from germline, CDR1 is ENHRY and CDR2 is SYGVKD.

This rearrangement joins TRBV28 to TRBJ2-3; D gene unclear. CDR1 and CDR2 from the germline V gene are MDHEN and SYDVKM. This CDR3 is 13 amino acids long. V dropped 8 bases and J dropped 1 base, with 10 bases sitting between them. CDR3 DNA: TGTGCCAGCCTCAGAGGTGGCACAGATACGCAGTATTTT. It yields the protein CASLRGGTDTQYF.

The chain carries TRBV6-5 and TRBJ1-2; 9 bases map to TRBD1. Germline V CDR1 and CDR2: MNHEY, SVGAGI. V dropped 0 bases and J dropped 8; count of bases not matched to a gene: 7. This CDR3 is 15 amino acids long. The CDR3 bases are TGTGCCAGCAGTTACTCCCGGACAGGGGCGGGGGGCTACACCTTC. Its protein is CASSYSRTGAGGYTF.

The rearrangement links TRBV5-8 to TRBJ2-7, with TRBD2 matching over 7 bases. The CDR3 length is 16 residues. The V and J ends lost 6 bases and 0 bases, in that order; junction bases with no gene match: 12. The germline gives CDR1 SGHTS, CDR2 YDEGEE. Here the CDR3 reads CASMVTSARSSYEQYF. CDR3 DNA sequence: TGTGCCAGCATGGTAACTAGCGCCAGGAGCTCCTACGAGCAGTACTTC.

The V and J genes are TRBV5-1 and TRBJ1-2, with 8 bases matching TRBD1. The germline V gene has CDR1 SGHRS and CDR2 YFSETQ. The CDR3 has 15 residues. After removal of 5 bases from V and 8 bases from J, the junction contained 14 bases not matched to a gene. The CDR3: CASSSGQGVLQGYTF. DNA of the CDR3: TGCGCCAGCAGTTCCGGACAGGGAGTTTTGCAAGGCTACACCTTC.

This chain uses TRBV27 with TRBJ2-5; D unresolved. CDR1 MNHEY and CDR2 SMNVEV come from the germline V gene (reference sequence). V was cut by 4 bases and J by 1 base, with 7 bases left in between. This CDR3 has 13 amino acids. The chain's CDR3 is CASSSAFQETQYF. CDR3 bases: TGTGCCAGCAGTTCAGCGTTCCAAGAGACCCAGTACTTC.